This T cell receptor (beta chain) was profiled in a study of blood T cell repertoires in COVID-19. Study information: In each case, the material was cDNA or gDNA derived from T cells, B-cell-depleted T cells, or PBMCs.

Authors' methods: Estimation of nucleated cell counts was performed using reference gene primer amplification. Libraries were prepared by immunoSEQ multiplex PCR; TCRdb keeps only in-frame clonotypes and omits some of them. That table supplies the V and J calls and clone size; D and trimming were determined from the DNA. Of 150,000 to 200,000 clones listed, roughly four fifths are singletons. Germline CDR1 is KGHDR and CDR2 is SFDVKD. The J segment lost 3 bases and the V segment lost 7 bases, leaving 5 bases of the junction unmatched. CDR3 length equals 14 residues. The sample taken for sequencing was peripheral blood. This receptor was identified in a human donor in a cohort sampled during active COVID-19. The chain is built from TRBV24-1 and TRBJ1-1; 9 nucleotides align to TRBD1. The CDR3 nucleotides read TGTGCCACCAGGTTCACAGGGGGCGACACTGAAGCTTTCTTT. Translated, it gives CATRFTGGDTEAFF.